The 21 T cell receptor beta chains in this list originate from one sample, sequenced in a study of Ad26.COV2.S vaccination and SARS-CoV-2 variants. Clones were read by immunoSEQ multiplex PCR, and TCRdb kept only the in-frame ones, dropping some. The sample has a few hundred thousand clones; approximately 89% are singletons. The treatment is: 15 to 20 received Ad26.COV2.S at low or high dose, single or two shots; about 5 received placebo; per-sample allocation not given. At day 63 after the first vaccine or placebo injection, samples were drawn. Source: peripheral blood, taken in a trial of Ad26.COV2.S vaccine versus placebo. The receptors here all came from a person aged 18-65 years who received the Ad26.COV2.S COVID-19 vaccine or a placebo.

In regard to this clone: At the DNA level, this CDR3 is encoded by other sequences in the same sample as well. The chain employs TRBV19 and TRBJ1-1; no definite D call. The germline V and J ends were trimmed by 4 bases and 0 bases, with 6 bases remaining between them. Germline assignment: CDR1 LNHDA and CDR2 SQIVND (reference sequence). This CDR3 contains 13 residues. Here the CDR3 reads CASSTKLNTEAFF. The CDR3 DNA reads as TGTGCCAGTAGTACTAAATTGAACACTGAAGCTTTCTTT.

This clone appeared a single time. The chain recombines TRBV7-2 with TRBJ1-1; the D gene is possibly TRBD1 (6 bases). There are 12 residues in the CDR3. Germline V gene sequence: CDR1 SGHTA, CDR2 FQGNSA. V lost 1 base, J lost 9 bases, and 9 bases lay in between. The CDR3 DNA is TGTGCCAGCAGCTTAGAGAGGGGGAAAGCTTTCTTT. This encodes CASSLERGKAFF.

This chain connects TRBV30 to TRBJ2-3; D unclear. V was shortened by 3 bases and J by 6 bases, with 16 bases between the two germline ends. The CDR3 consists of 14 residues. CDR1 is GTSNPN, CDR2 SVGIG, per germline (reference sequence). For the CDR3, the DNA is TGTGCCTGGAGCGTACGCGGAGATGGGGATACGCAGTATTTT. Translation: CAWSVRGDGDTQYF.

The chain recombines TRBV2 with TRBJ1-2; no firm D call. V lost 2 bases and J 10 bases, leaving 11 bases between the germline ends. Germline values: CDR1 SNHLY, CDR2 FYNNEI. The CDR3 is made up of 12 amino acids. CDR3 DNA sequence: TGTGCCAGCAGTGAACCGTGGCTCTACTACACCTTC. Encoded protein: CASSEPWLYYTF. Combining the CDR3 with reference TRBV2 and TRBJ1-2 gives the whole variable domain EPEVTQTPSHQVTQMGQEVILRCVPISNHLYFYWYRQILGQKVEFLVSFYNNEISEKSEIFDDQFSVERPDGSNFTLKIRSTKLEDSAMYFCASSEPWLYYTFGSGTRLTVV.

The chain recombines TRBV4-1 with TRBJ2-5; no definite D call. This CDR3 spans 16 amino acids. The V gene lost 4 bases and the J gene lost 0 bases, with 15 bases spanning the gap. Germline CDR1 and CDR2: MGHRA and YSYEKL. CDR3 bases: TGCGCCAGCAGCCCAAGGCTACTCAAGTACCAAGAGACCCAGTACTTC. It codes for CASSPRLLKYQETQYF.

The chain employs TRBV5-5 and TRBJ2-7; 8 bases are shared with TRBD2. With V trimmed by 1 base and J by 7 bases, 10 bases remained unmatched. The CDR3 has 15 residues. The germline V gene encodes CDR1 SGHKS and CDR2 YYEKEE (reference sequence). The CDR3: CASSLHPRSSGEQYF. The CDR3, as DNA: TGTGCCAGCAGCTTGCATCCCAGGTCTAGCGGGGAGCAGTACTTC.

V usage is TRBV27 and J usage is TRBJ2-3; D call uncertain. Germline CDR1 MNHEY, CDR2 SMNVEV (reference sequence). This CDR3 is built from 14 residues. The ends were cut back, 3 bases at V and 2 bases at J, with 9 bases in the middle. The CDR3 coding sequence is TGTGCCAGCAGTTTGCTGCGAATCACAGATACGCAGTATTTT. Translating it yields CASSLLRITDTQYF.

J is TRBJ2-1 and V is TRBV27; TRBD2 is a possible D gene (6 bases). V was cut by 5 bases and J by 0 bases, with 26 bases left in between. Germline V lookup: CDR1 MNHEY, CDR2 SMNVEV (reference sequence). This CDR3 is built from 20 residues. DNA for the CDR3: TGTGCCAGCAGTAAATCCCACGGGGTTGTCCTCGGGAGCTCCTACAATGAGCAGTTCTTC. It translates to CASSKSHGVVLGSSYNEQFF.

The chain couples TRBV9 to TRBJ2-6; TRBD1 aligns across 11 bases. V lost 5 bases, J lost 3 bases, and 7 bases stayed unmatched. Germline CDR1 SGDLS, CDR2 YYNGEE. The CDR3 covers 17 residues. The CDR3 loop reads CASRGGTGGLGANVLTF. The CDR3 DNA reads TGTGCCAGCAGGGGCGGGACAGGGGGTCTTGGGGCCAACGTCCTGACTTTC.

The chain uses TRBV28 and TRBJ2-7; tentative D call: TRBD1 (6 bases). This CDR3 is built from 14 residues. The germline gives CDR1 MDHEN, CDR2 SYDVKM. Trimming took 2 bases from V and 0 from J, leaving 8 bases between them. CDR3 DNA: TGTGCCAGCAGTTTACGGGACATCTCCTACGAGCAGTACTTC. Its translation: CASSLRDISYEQYF.

At least ten counts were recorded for this clone. V is TRBV6-1 and J is TRBJ2-1, with D maybe TRBD2 (7 bases). Germline V CDR1 and CDR2: MNHNS, SASEGT. V lost 2 bases, J lost 14 bases, and 22 bases lay in between. CDR3 size: 15 residues. In nucleotides, the CDR3 is TGTGCCAGCAGTGAAAAGGGGGGGGAGGGCGAGGCGGAGTTCTTC. It is translated as CASSEKGGEGEAEFF.

This chain links TRBV24-1 with TRBJ2-3; D unresolved. V dropped 2 bases and J dropped 2 bases, with 10 bases sitting between them. The CDR3 totals 15 residues. The V gene's germline CDR1 is KGHDR and CDR2 SFDVKD. CDR3 residues: CATSDSGRFTDTQYF. In nucleotides, the CDR3 is TGTGCCACCAGTGATTCAGGCAGGTTCACAGATACGCAGTATTTT.

The chain is built from TRBV29-1 and TRBJ2-2; possibly TRBD1 for D (5 bases). In germline, CDR1 is SQVTM, CDR2 ANQGSEA. V was cut by 6 bases and J by 2 bases, with 16 bases left in between. CDR3 size: 15 residues. The CDR3 region has the DNA TGCAGCGTCTCTTGGCAGGGCGCCAACACCGGGGAGCTGTTTTTT. Translation gives CSVSWQGANTGELFF.

The chain carries TRBV19 and TRBJ2-1; 7 bases agree with TRBD2. V lost 5 bases, J lost 8 bases, and 6 bases stayed unmatched. This CDR3 has 13 amino acids. Germline loops: CDR1 LNHDA, CDR2 SQIVND (reference sequence). DNA for the CDR3: TGTGCCAGTAGTTCAACTGGGGGGGATGAGCAGTTCTTC. Translated, it gives CASSSTGGDEQFF.

This chain links TRBV4-3 with TRBJ1-5; D remains ambiguous. The CDR3 runs to 15 residues. V was clipped by 6 bases and J by 0 bases, with 12 bases between them. Germline V gene sequence: CDR1 LGHNA, CDR2 YSLEER. The CDR3: CASSESRYSNQPQHF. The CDR3, as DNA: TGCGCCAGCAGTGAGAGTAGGTATAGCAATCAGCCCCAGCATTTT.

The chain links TRBV7-2 to TRBJ1-1; possibly TRBD1 for D (5 bases). Germline CDR1 reads SGHTA; CDR2 reads FQGNSA. This CDR3 region has 14 residues. The germline V and J ends were trimmed by 5 bases and 1 base, with 11 bases remaining between them. The CDR3, as DNA: TGTGCCAGCAGCCCGCAGGGCGGGAACACTGAAGCTTTCTTT. As protein: CASSPQGGNTEAFF.

This CDR3 reads CATSRGDRDTQYF. For the CDR3, the DNA is TGTGCCACCTCCAGGGGGGACCGGGATACGCAGTATTTT. The chain links TRBV15 to TRBJ2-3, with D possibly matching TRBD1 (7 bases). The CDR3 sequence is 13 residues long. V shed 8 bases and J shed 6 bases, with 15 bases lying between them. The germline CDR1 and CDR2 sequences are LNHNV and YYDKDF (reference sequence).

This clone was detected only once. The V and J genes are TRBV11-3 and TRBJ2-5; D is possibly TRBD1 (6 bases). Between the trimmed V and J ends, which lost 1 base and 7 bases, there was a span of 7 bases. Per germline, CDR1 SGHNT and CDR2 YENEEA. The CDR3 consists of 12 residues. The CDR3 reads CASSLVGATQYF. DNA of the CDR3: TGTGCCAGCAGCTTAGTGGGGGCGACCCAGTACTTC.

To note about this clone: The sample has other DNA sequences that encode this CDR3 too. The rearrangement links TRBV14 to TRBJ2-5; D gene unclear. The CDR3 is 12 residues long. Germline CDR1 is SGHDN and CDR2 is FVKESK. V gave up 3 bases and J gave up 4 bases, with 6 bases separating them. The CDR3 reads CASSQNRETQYF. CDR3 bases: TGTGCCAGCAGCCAGAACCGAGAGACCCAGTACTTC.

This rearrangement joins TRBV12-3 or TRBV12-4 to TRBJ2-3; D remains unclear. The CDR3 length is 13 residues. V lost 6 bases, J lost 0 bases, and 7 bases lay in between. The CDR3 DNA reads TGTGCCAGCAGGCTAACTAGCACAGATACGCAGTATTTT. Protein sequence: CASRLTSTDTQYF.

This clone was observed once. The rearrangement links TRBV6-5 to TRBJ2-5, with D tentatively TRBD2 (6 bases). This CDR3 spans 12 amino acids. CDR1 is MNHEY and CDR2 is SVGAGI in the germline V gene. The V gene lost 6 bases and the J gene lost 2 bases, with 7 bases spanning the gap. CDR3 amino acids: CASRRGQETQYF. In DNA, the CDR3 is TGTGCCAGCAGACGGGGGCAAGAGACCCAGTACTTC.